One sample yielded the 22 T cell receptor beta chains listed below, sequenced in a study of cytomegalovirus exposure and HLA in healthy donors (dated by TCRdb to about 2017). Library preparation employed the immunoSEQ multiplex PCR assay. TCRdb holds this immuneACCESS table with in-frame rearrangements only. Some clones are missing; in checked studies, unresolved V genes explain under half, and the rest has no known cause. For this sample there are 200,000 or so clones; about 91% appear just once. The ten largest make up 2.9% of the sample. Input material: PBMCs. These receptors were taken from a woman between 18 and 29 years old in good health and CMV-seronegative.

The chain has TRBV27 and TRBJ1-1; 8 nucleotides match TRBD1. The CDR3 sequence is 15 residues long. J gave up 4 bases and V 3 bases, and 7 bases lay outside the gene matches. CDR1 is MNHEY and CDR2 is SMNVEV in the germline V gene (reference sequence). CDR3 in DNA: TGTGCCAGCAGTTTTCACCAGGGGGCGGCCACTGAAGCTTTCTTT. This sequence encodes CASSFHQGAATEAFF.

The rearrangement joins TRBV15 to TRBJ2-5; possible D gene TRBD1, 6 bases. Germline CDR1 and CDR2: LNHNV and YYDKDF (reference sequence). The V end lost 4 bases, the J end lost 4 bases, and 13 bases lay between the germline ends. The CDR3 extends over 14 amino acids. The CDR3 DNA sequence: TGTGCCACCAGCAATAACAGGGTAGGAGAGACCCAGTACTTC. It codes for CATSNNRVGETQYF.

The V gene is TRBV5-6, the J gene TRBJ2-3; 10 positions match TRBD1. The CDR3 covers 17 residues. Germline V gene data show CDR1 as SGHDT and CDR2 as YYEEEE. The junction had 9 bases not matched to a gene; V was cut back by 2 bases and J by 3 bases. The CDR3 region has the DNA TGTGCCAGCAGCTTCGACACCTGGGACAGGGGAACAGATACGCAGTATTTT. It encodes CASSFDTWDRGTDTQYF.

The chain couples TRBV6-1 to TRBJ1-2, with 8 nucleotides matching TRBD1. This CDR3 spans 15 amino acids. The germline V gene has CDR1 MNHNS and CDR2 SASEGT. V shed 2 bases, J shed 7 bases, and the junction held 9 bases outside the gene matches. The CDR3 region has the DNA TGTGCCAGCAGTGAAAGGAGGCAGGGGGCAGGTGGCTACACCTTC. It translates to CASSERRQGAGGYTF.

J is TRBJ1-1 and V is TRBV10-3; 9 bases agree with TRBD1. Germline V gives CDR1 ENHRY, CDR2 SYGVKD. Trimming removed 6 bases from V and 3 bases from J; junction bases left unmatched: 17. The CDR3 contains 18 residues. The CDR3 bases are TGTGCCATCAGCCAGACGGACAGGACCCGGGACAGGGACACTGAAGCTTTCTTT. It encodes CAISQTDRTRDRDTEAFF.

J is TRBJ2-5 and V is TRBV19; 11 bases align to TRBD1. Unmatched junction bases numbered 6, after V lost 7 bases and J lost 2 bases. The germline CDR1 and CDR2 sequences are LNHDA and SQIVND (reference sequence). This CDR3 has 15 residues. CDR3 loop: CASNPRDRGQETQYF. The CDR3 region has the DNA TGTGCCAGTAACCCCAGGGACAGGGGGCAAGAGACCCAGTACTTC.

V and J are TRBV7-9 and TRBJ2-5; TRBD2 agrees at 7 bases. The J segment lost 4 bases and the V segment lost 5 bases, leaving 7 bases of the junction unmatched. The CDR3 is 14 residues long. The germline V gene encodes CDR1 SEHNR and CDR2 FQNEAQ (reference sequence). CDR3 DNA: TGTGCCAGCAGCCCCGAGACTAGCACAGAGACCCAGTACTTC. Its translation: CASSPETSTETQYF.

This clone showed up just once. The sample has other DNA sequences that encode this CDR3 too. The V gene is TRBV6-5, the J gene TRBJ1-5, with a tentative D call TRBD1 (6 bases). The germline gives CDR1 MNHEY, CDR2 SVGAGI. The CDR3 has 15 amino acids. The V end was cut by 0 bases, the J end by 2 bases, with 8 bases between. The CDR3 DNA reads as TGTGCCAGCAGTTACTCGGGGGCAGGCAATCAGCCCCAGCATTTT. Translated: CASSYSGAGNQPQHF.

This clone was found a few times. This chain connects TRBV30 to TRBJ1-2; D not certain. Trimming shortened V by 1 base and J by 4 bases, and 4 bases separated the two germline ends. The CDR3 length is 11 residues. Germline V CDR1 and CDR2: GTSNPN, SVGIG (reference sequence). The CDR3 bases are TGTGCCTGGAGTGGAGGCTATGGCTACACCTTC. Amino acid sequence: CAWSGGYGYTF.

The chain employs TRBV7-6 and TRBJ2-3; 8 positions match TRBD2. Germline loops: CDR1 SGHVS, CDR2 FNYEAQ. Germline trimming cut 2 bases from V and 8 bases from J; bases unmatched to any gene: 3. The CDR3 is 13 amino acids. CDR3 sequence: CASSLRTSRTQYF. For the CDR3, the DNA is TGTGCCAGCAGCTTACGGACTAGCCGTACGCAGTATTTT.

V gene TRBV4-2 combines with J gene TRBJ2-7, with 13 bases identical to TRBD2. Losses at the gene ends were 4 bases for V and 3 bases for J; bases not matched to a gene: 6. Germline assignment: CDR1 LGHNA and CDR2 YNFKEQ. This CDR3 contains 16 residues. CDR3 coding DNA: TGTGCCAGCAGCCGAGGGGGACTAGCGGGACACTACGAGCAGTACTTC. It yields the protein CASSRGGLAGHYEQYF.

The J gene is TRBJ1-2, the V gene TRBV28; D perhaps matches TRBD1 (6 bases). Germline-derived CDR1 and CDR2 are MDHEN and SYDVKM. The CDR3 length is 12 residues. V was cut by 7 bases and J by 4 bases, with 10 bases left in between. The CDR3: CASTQGFYGYTF. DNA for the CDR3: TGTGCCAGCACCCAGGGGTTCTATGGCTACACCTTC.

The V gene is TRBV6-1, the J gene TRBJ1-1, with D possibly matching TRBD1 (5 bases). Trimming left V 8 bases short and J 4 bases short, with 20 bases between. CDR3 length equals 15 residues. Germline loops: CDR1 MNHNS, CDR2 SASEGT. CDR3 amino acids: CASLTPSGVGTEAFF. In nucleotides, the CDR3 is TGTGCCAGCTTGACCCCCTCGGGGGTGGGCACTGAAGCTTTCTTT.

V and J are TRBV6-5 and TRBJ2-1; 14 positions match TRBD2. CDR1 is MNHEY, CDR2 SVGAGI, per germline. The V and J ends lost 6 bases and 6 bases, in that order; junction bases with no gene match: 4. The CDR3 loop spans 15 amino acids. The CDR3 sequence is CASRTGTSGSNEQFF. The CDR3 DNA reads TGTGCCAGCAGAACCGGGACTAGCGGGAGCAATGAGCAGTTCTTC.

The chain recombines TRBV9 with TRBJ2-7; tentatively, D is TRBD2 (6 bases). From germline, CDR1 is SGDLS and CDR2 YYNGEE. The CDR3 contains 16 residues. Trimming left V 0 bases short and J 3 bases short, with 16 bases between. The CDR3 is CASSVGGDAAYYEQYF. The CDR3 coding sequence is TGTGCCAGCAGCGTAGGGGGGGACGCTGCCTACTACGAGCAGTACTTC. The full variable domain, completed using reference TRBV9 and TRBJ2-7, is DSGVTQTPKHLITATGQRVTLRCSPRSGDLSVYWYQQSLDQGLQFLIQYYNGEERAKGNILERFSAQQFPDLHSELNLSSLELGDSALYFCASSVGGDAAYYEQYFGPGTRLTVT.

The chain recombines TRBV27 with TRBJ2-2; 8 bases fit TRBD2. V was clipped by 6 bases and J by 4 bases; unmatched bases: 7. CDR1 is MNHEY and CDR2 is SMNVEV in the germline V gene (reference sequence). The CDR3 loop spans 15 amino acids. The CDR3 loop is CASSVLADGTGELFF. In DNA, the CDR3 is TGTGCCAGCAGCGTACTAGCGGACGGCACCGGGGAGCTGTTTTTT.

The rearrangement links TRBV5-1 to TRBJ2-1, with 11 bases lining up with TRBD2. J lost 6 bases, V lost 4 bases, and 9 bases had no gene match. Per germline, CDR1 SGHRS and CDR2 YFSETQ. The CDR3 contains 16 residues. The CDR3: CASSVGLAGLLNEQFF. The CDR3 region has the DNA TGCGCCAGCAGCGTCGGACTAGCGGGCCTACTCAATGAGCAGTTCTTC.

CDR3 residues: CASSELALAANEQYF. The CDR3 region has the DNA TGTGCCAGCAGTGAATTGGCACTAGCCGCGAACGAGCAGTACTTC. This sequence joins TRBV2 and TRBJ2-7; weak D call: TRBD2 (6 bases). Trimming left V 2 bases short and J 5 bases short, with 16 bases between. This CDR3 contains 15 residues. The V gene's germline CDR1 is SNHLY and CDR2 FYNNEI.

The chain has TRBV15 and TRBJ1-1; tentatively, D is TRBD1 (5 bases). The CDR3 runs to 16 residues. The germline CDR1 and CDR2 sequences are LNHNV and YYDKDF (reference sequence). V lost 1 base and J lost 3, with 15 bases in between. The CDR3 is CATSRGLDRRYTEAFF. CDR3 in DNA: TGTGCCACCAGCAGAGGCCTAGACAGAAGGTACACTGAAGCTTTCTTT.

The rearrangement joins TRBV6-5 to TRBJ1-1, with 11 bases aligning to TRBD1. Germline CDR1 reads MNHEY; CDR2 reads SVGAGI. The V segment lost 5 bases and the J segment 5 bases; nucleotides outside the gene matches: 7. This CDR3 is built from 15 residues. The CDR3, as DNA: TGTGCCAGCAGTCTACGGACAGGGGGCAAAACTGAAGCTTTCTTT. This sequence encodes CASSLRTGGKTEAFF.

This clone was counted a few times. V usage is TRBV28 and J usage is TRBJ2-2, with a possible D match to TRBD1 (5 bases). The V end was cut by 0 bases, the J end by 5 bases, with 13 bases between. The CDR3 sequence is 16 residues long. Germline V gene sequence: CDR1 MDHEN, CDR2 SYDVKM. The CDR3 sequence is CASSLWVQGRTGELFF. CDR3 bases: TGTGCCAGCAGTTTATGGGTGCAGGGTAGGACCGGGGAGCTGTTTTTT.

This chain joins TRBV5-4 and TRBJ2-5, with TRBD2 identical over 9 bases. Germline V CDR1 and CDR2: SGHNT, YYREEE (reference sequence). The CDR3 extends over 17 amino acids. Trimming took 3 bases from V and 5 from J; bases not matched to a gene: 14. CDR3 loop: CASSSLSGRIPTETQYF. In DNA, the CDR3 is TGTGCCAGCAGCTCCCTTAGCGGGAGAATCCCCACCGAGACCCAGTACTTC.